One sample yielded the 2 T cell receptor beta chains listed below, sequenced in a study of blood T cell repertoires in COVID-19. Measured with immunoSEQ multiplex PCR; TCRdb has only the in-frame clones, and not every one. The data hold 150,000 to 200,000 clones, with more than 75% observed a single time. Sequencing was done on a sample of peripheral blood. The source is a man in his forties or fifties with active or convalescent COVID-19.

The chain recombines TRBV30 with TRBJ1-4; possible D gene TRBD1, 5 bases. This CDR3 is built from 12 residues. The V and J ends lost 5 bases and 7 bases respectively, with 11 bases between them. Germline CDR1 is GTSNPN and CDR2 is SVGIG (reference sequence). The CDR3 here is CAWAREGEKLFF. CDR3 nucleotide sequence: TGTGCCTGGGCCAGGGAGGGTGAAAAACTGTTTTTT. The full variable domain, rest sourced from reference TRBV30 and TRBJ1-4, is SQTIHQWPATLVQPVGSPLSLECTVEGTSNPNLYWYRQAAGRGLQLLFYSVGIGQISSEVPQNLSASRPQDRQFILSSKKLLLSDSGFYLCAWAREGEKLFFGSGTQLSVL.

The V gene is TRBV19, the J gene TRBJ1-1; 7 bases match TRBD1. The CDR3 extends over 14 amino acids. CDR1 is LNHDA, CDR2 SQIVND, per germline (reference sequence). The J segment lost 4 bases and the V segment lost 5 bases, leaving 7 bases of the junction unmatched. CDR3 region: CASSQSPGGTEAFF. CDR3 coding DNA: TGTGCCAGTAGTCAATCCCCAGGGGGCACTGAAGCTTTCTTT. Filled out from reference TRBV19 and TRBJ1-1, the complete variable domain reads DGGITQSPKYLFRKEGQNVTLSCEQNLNHDAMYWYRQDPGQGLRLIYYSQIVNDFQKGDIAEGYSVSREKKESFPLTVTSAQKNPTAFYLCASSQSPGGTEAFFGQGTRLTVV.